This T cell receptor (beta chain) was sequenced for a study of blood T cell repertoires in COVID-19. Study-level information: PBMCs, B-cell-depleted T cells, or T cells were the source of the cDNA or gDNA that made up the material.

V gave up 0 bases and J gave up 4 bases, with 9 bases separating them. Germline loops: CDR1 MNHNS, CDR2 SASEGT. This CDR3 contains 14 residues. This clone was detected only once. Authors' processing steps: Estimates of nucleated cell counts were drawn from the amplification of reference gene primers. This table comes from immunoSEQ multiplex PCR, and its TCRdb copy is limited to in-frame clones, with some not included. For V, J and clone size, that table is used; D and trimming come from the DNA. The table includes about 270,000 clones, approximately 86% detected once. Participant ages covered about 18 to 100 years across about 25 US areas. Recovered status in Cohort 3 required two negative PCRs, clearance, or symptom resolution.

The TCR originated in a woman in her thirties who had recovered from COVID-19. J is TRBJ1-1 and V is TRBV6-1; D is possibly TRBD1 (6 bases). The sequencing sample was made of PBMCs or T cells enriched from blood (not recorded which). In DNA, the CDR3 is TGTGCCAGCAGTGAAGCAGGGGGGGGCACTGAAGCTTTCTTT. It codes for CASSEAGGGTEAFF.